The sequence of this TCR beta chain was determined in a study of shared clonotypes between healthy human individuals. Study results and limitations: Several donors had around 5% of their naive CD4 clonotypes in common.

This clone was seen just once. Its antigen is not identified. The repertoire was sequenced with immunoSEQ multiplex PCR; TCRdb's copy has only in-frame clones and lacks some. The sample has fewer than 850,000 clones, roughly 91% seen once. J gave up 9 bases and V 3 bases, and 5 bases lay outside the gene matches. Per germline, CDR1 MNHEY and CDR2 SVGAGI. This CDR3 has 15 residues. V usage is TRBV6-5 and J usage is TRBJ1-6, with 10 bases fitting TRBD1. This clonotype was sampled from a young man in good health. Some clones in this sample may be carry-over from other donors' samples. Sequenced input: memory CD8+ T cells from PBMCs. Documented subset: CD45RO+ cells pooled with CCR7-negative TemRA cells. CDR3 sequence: CASSYGTGESSPLHF. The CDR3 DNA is TGTGCCAGCAGTTATGGGACAGGGGAGAGTTCACCCCTCCACTTT.